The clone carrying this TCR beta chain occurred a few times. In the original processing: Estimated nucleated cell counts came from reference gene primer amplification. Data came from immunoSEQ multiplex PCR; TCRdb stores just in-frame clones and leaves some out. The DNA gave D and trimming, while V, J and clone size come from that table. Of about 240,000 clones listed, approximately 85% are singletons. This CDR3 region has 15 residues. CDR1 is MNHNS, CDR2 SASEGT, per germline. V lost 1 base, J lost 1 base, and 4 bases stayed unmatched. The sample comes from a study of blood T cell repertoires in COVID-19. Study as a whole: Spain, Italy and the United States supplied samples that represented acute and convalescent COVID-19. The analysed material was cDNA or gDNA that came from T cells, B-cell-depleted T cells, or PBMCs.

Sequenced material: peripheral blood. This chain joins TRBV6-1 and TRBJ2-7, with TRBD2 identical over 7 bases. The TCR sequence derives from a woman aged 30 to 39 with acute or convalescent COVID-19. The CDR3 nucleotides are TGTGCCAGCAGTGAAGAGGCTAGCGGATCCTACGAGCAGTACTTC. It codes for CASSEEASGSYEQYF.